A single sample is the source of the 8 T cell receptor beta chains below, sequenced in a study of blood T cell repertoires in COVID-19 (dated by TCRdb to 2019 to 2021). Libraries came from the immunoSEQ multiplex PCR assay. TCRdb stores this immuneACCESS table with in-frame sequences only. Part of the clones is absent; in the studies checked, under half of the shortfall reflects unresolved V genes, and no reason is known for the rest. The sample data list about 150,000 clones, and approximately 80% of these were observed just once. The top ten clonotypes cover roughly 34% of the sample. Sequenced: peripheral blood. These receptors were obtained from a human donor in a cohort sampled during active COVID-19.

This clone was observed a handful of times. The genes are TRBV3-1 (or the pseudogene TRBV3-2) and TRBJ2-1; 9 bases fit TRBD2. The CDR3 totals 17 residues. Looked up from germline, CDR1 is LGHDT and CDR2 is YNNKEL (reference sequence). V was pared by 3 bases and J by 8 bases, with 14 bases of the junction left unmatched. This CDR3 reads CASSHPGGRGGPHEQFF. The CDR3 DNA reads TGTGCCAGCAGCCACCCAGGAGGGCGGGGGGGCCCCCATGAGCAGTTCTTC.

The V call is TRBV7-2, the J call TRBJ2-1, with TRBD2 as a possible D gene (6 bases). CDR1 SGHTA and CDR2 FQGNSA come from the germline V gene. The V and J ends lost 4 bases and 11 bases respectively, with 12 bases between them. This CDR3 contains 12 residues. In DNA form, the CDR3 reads TGTGCCAGCAGCTCACGGGACTCCAAGCAGTTCTTC. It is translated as CASSSRDSKQFF.

The CDR3 spells CASSSAAETQYF. In nucleotides, the CDR3 is TGCGCCAGCAGCTCCGCGGCAGAGACCCAGTACTTC. The genes are TRBV5-1 and TRBJ2-5; unclear D gene. Germline V gives CDR1 SGHRS, CDR2 YFSETQ. The CDR3 has 12 amino acids. V dropped 3 bases and J dropped 4 bases, with 7 bases sitting between them.

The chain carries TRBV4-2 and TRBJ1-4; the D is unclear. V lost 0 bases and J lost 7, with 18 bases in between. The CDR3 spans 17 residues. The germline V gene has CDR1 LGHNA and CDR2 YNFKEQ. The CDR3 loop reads CASSQESTALLGEKLFF. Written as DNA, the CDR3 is TGTGCCAGCAGCCAAGAAAGCACGGCCCTACTAGGTGAAAAACTGTTTTTT.

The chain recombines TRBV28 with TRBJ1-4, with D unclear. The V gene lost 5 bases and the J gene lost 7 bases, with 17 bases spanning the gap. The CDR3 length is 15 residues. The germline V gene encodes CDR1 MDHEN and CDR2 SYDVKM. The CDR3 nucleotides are TGTGCCAGCAGTCCCATACAAGCCCGGGGTGAAAAACTGTTTTTT. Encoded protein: CASSPIQARGEKLFF.

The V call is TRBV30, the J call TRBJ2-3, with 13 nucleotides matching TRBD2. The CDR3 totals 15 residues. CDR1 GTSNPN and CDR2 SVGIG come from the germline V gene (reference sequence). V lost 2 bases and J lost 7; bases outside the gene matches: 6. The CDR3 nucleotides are TGTGCCTGGAGTCCCGGGACTAGCGGGGTGAATACGCAGTATTTT. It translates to CAWSPGTSGVNTQYF.

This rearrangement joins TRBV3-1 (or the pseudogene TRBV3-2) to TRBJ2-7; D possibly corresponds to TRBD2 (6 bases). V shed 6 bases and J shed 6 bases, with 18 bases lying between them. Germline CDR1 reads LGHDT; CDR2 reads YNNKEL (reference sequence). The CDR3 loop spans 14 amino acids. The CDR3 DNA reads TGTGCCAGCAGGCCGGGACTCGGCCGGGGCGAGCAGTACTTC. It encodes CASRPGLGRGEQYF.

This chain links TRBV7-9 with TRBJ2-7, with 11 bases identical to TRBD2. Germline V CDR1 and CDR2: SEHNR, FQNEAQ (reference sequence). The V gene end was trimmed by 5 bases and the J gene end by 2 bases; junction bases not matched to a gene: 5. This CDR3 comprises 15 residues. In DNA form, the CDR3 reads TGTGCCAGCAGCCCCGGGACTAGCGGAACCTACGAGCAGTACTTC. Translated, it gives CASSPGTSGTYEQYF.